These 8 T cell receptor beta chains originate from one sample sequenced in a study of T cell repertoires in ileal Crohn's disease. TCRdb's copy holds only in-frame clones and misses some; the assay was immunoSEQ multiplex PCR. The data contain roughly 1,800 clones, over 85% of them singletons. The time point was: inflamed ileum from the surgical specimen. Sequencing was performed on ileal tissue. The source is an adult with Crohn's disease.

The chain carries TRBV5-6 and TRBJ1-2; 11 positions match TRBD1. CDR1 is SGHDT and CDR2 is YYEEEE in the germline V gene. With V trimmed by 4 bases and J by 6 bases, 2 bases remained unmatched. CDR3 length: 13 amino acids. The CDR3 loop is CASSRGQGDGYTF. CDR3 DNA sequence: TGTGCCAGCAGCCGGGGACAGGGGGATGGCTACACCTTC.

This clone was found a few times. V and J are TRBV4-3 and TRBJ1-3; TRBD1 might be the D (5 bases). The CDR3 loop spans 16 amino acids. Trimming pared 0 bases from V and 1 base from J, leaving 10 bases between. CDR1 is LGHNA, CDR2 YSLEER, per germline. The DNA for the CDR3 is TGCGCCAGCAGCCAAGATCGGGGGGGATCTGGAAACACCATATATTTT. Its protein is CASSQDRGGSGNTIYF.

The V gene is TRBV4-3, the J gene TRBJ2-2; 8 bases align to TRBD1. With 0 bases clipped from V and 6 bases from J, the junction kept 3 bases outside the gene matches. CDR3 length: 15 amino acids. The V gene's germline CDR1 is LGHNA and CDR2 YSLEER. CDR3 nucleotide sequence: TGCGCCAGCAGCCAAGAATGGACAGGGCCCGGGGAGCTGTTTTTT. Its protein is CASSQEWTGPGELFF.

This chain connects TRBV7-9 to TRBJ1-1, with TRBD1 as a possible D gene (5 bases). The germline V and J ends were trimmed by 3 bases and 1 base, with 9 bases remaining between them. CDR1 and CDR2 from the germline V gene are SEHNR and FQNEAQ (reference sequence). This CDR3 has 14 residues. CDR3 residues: CASSLGRQNTEAFF. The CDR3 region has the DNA TGTGCCAGCAGCTTGGGACGCCAGAACACTGAAGCTTTCTTT.

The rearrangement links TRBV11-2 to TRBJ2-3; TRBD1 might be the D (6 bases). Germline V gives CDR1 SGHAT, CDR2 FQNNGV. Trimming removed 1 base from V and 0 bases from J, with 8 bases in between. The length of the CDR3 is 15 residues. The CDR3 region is CASSLVGQSTDTQYF. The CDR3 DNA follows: TGTGCCAGCAGCTTAGTTGGACAGAGCACAGATACGCAGTATTTT.

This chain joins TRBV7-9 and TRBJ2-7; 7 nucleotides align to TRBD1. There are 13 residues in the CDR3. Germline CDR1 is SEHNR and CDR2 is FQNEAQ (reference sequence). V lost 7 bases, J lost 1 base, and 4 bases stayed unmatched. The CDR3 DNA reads TGTGCCAGCATTCCGACAGGGTCCTACGAGCAGTACTTC. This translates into CASIPTGSYEQYF.

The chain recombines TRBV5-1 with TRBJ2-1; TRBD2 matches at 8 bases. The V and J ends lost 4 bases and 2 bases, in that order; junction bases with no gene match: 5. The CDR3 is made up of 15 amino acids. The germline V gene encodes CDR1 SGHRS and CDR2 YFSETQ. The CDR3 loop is CASSAKGLAYNEQFF. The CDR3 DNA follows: TGCGCCAGCAGCGCTAAGGGACTAGCCTACAATGAGCAGTTCTTC. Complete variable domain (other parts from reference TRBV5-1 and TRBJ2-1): KAGVTQTPRYLIKTRGQQVTLSCSPISGHRSVSWYQQTPGQGLQFLFEYFSETQRNKGNFPGRFSGRQFSNSRSEMNVSTLELGDSALYLCASSAKGLAYNEQFFGPGTRLTVL.

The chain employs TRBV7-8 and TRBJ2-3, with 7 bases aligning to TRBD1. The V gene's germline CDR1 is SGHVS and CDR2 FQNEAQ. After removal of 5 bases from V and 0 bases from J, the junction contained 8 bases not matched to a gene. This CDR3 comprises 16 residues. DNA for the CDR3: TGTGCCAGCAGCCCGCCGACAGGGTACAGCACAGATACGCAGTATTTT. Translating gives CASSPPTGYSTDTQYF.